A single sample gave rise to the 8 T cell receptor beta chains below, sequenced in a study of blood T cell repertoires in COVID-19. Profiled with immunoSEQ multiplex PCR; TCRdb holds only in-frame clones, not every one. The sample contains more than 250,000 clones, over 70% of which appear only once. The sample comprised peripheral blood. These receptors all stem from a woman aged 50 to 60 with acute or convalescent COVID-19.

In this sample, this clone turned up a few times. Its ends do not fully match the called genes, so a read error is possible. The gene calls are TRBV12-3 or TRBV12-4 and TRBJ2-1, with TRBD2 identical over 10 bases. This CDR3 is 13 amino acids long. DNA for the CDR3: TGTGCCAGCAGGCTGCTAGCGGGGGCCGGGGGCGTCTTC. It specifies CASRLLAGAGGVF.

The chain carries TRBV10-3 and TRBJ2-2; 8 bases are a match to TRBD1. V lost 5 bases and J lost 0; bases outside the gene matches: 5. Looked up from germline, CDR1 is ENHRY and CDR2 is SYGVKD. The CDR3 totals 16 residues. CDR3 in DNA: TGTGCCATCAGTCCCTCGGGACAGGCGAACACCGGGGAGCTGTTTTTT. Translated: CAISPSGQANTGELFF.

This rearrangement joins TRBV5-1 to TRBJ2-7; D might be TRBD2 (5 bases). V lost 5 bases, J lost 0 bases, and 12 bases lay in between. Germline CDR1 is SGHRS and CDR2 is YFSETQ. The CDR3 is 14 amino acids. In DNA, the CDR3 is TGCGCCAGCAGACTGGACTCGACCTCCTACGAGCAGTACTTC. Amino acids: CASRLDSTSYEQYF.

This chain links TRBV6-5 with TRBJ2-1; 8 bases map to TRBD1. V lost 9 bases and J lost 9; bases outside the gene matches: 13. Looked up from germline, CDR1 is MNHEY and CDR2 is SVGAGI. This CDR3 has 14 residues. The CDR3: CASTQGQEGSEQFF. The CDR3 DNA reads TGTGCCAGTACACAGGGACAGGAAGGGAGTGAGCAGTTCTTC.

The rearrangement joins TRBV5-1 to TRBJ2-1; 7 bases align to TRBD1. After removal of 4 bases from V and 0 bases from J, the junction contained 7 bases not matched to a gene. The CDR3 extends over 16 amino acids. In germline, CDR1 is SGHRS, CDR2 YFSETQ. The CDR3 DNA reads TGCGCCAGCAGCCCAGGACAGGCCGCCTCCTACAATGAGCAGTTCTTC. Its protein product is CASSPGQAASYNEQFF.

This clone was seen just once. This rearrangement joins TRBV27 to TRBJ1-2; 8 nucleotides agree with TRBD1. The CDR3 contains 14 residues. V trimming: 4 bases; J trimming: 4 bases; junction bases outside the gene matches: 5. Germline CDR1 reads MNHEY; CDR2 reads SMNVEV (reference sequence). The CDR3 nucleotides are TGTGCCAGCAGTTCCCGGACAGGGCCCTATGGCTACACCTTC. Protein sequence: CASSSRTGPYGYTF.

The CDR3 DNA is TGTGCCAGCAGCCCCGACAGGGGAACCTACGAGCAGTACGTC. It specifies CASSPDRGTYEQYV. The rearrangement links TRBV7-9 to TRBJ2-7; TRBD1 matches 8 bases. The CDR3 contains 14 residues. Germline lookup yields CDR1 SEHNR and CDR2 FQNEAQ (reference sequence). V lost 5 bases and J lost 2; bases outside the gene matches: 5.

This sequence joins TRBV28 and TRBJ1-4, with D possibly matching TRBD1 (6 bases). Deletions cut 6 bases from V and 5 bases from J, with 16 bases between. The CDR3 covers 15 residues. Germline-derived CDR1 and CDR2 are MDHEN and SYDVKM. As DNA, the CDR3 is TGTGCCAGCAGCTCGCCGGGACAATGGAATGAAAAACTGTTTTTT. This sequence encodes CASSSPGQWNEKLFF.